A single sample is the source of the 29 T cell receptor beta chains below, sequenced in a study of PD-1 blockade in classical Hodgkin lymphoma. Assay used: immunoSEQ multiplex PCR; TCRdb lists only in-frame clones, some missing. Among more than 35,000 clones, about 90% were seen once, and the ten largest hold approximately 8.1%. Brentuximab vedotin exposure varied among the patients, all of whom had relapsed after autologous stem cell transplantation. The sample consisted of peripheral blood mononuclear cells (PBMCs), taken before the second cycle of nivolumab. The receptors shown here come from a human donor with classical Hodgkin lymphoma.

The chain links TRBV28 to TRBJ2-7; possible D gene TRBD1, 5 bases. The CDR3 totals 14 residues. Germline V gives CDR1 MDHEN, CDR2 SYDVKM. Trimming stripped 6 bases from V and 0 bases from J, with 12 bases between. The CDR3 protein is CASRRRQSSYEQYF. The CDR3 DNA reads TGTGCCAGCAGACGAAGACAGAGCTCCTACGAGCAGTACTTC.

The V call is TRBV11-2, the J call TRBJ2-2; 7 bases map to TRBD1. There are 14 residues in the CDR3. Germline V gene sequence: CDR1 SGHAT, CDR2 FQNNGV. Trimming at V came to 4 bases and at J to 4 bases, leaving 3 bases not matched to a gene. The CDR3 DNA reads as TGTGCCAGCAGCTATAACAGGGGCACCGGGGAGCTGTTTTTT. It translates to CASSYNRGTGELFF.

The chain is built from TRBV6-1 and TRBJ2-2, with D tentatively TRBD1 (6 bases). This CDR3 is built from 15 residues. V lost 7 bases, J lost 2 bases, and 14 bases lay in between. Germline CDR1 and CDR2: MNHNS and SASEGT. This chain's CDR3 is CASTAGARNTGELFF. CDR3 coding DNA: TGTGCCAGCACCGCAGGGGCACGAAACACCGGGGAGCTGTTTTTT.

In its sample, this clone was seen a few times. The V gene is TRBV9, the J gene TRBJ1-6; 7 bases map to TRBD1. Germline trimming cut 3 bases from V and 3 bases from J; bases unmatched to any gene: 3. The CDR3 is 15 residues long. Per the germline V gene, CDR1 is SGDLS and CDR2 is YYNGEE. The CDR3 region is CASSGRDSYNSPLHF. The CDR3 DNA is TGTGCCAGCAGCGGAAGGGACAGCTATAATTCACCCCTCCACTTT. Full variable domain (rest looked up from reference TRBV9 and TRBJ1-6): DSGVTQTPKHLITATGQRVTLRCSPRSGDLSVYWYQQSLDQGLQFLIQYYNGEERAKGNILERFSAQQFPDLHSELNLSSLELGDSALYFCASSGRDSYNSPLHFGNGTRLTVT.

The gene calls are TRBV2 and TRBJ1-2; D gene uncertain. The CDR3 contains 13 residues. V dropped 2 bases and J dropped 4 bases, with 8 bases sitting between them. CDR1 and CDR2 from the germline V gene are SNHLY and FYNNEI. The CDR3 nucleotides are TGTGCCAGCAGTGAAAACGGCCTCTATGGCTACACCTTC. Encoded protein: CASSENGLYGYTF.

CDR3 protein: CASSQARYTQYF. As DNA, the CDR3 is TGTGCCAGCAGCCAGGCCCGGTATACGCAGTATTTT. The rearrangement joins TRBV28 to TRBJ2-3; D gene ambiguous. The length of the CDR3 is 12 residues. Germline V lookup: CDR1 MDHEN, CDR2 SYDVKM. V was trimmed by 6 bases and J by 7 bases, leaving 11 bases between them. Variable domain in full (rest from reference TRBV28 and TRBJ2-3): DVKVTQSSRYLVKRTGEKVFLECVQDMDHENMFWYRQDPGLGLRLIYFSYDVKMKEKGDIPEGYSVSREKKERFSLILESASTNQTSMYLCASSQARYTQYFGPGTRLTVL.

The chain recombines TRBV9 with TRBJ2-3; 9 bases fit TRBD2. Germline values: CDR1 SGDLS, CDR2 YYNGEE. The V and J ends lost 0 bases and 4 bases, in that order; junction bases with no gene match: 3. The CDR3 has 15 residues. In DNA form, the CDR3 reads TGTGCCAGCAGCGTAGCCATAGCGGGGGCAGATACGCAGTATTTT. Translating it yields CASSVAIAGADTQYF.

With respect to this clone: Other DNA sequences of this sample code for an identical CDR3. The V and J genes are TRBV9 and TRBJ2-7; D uncertain. The CDR3 has 13 amino acids. From germline, CDR1 is SGDLS and CDR2 YYNGEE. The V and J ends lost 8 bases and 7 bases respectively, with 19 bases between them. CDR3 DNA: TGTGCCAGTAGCTCTCGTATTTCGGCTGAGCAGTACTTC. Amino acids: CASSSRISAEQYF. Filled out from reference TRBV9 and TRBJ2-7, the complete variable domain reads DSGVTQTPKHLITATGQRVTLRCSPRSGDLSVYWYQQSLDQGLQFLIQYYNGEERAKGNILERFSAQQFPDLHSELNLSSLELGDSALYFCASSSRISAEQYFGPGTRLTVT.

This rearrangement joins TRBV27 to TRBJ1-5; D call uncertain. The CDR3 contains 15 residues. The germline V gene has CDR1 MNHEY and CDR2 SMNVEV (reference sequence). Trimming stripped 4 bases from V and 4 bases from J, with 14 bases between. The chain's CDR3 is CASSYGPSANQPQHF. CDR3 bases: TGTGCCAGCAGTTATGGGCCTAGCGCTAATCAGCCCCAGCATTTT.

The J gene is TRBJ2-3, the V gene TRBV7-3; the D call may be TRBD1 or TRBD2 (6 bases each). Germline lookup yields CDR1 SGHTA and CDR2 FQGTGA. V lost 5 bases and J lost 3, with 12 bases in between. The length of the CDR3 is 14 residues. This CDR3 is CASSGGRGTDTQYF. CDR3 DNA: TGTGCCAGCAGCGGGGGGCGCGGGACAGATACGCAGTATTTT.

The chain has TRBV4-1 and TRBJ2-1, with D perhaps assigned TRBD1 or TRBD2 (5 bases each). V lost 3 bases to trimming and J lost 9 bases, with 18 bases between them. CDR1 and CDR2 from the germline V gene are MGHRA and YSYEKL. The CDR3 length is 15 residues. The CDR3: CASSHPGTSDLEQFF. The DNA for the CDR3 is TGCGCCAGCAGCCACCCCGGGACCAGTGATCTTGAGCAGTTCTTC.

CDR3 bases: TGTGCCAGCAGTGAGATGGTGTCCTATGGCTACACCTTC. This codes for CASSEMVSYGYTF. The chain is built from TRBV6-1 and TRBJ1-2; D unresolved. V lost 3 bases to trimming and J lost 4 bases, with 9 bases between them. Germline V lookup: CDR1 MNHNS, CDR2 SASEGT. The CDR3 sequence is 13 residues long.

The gene calls are TRBV7-4 and TRBJ2-1, with 9 bases identical to TRBD2. The CDR3 loop spans 17 amino acids. After removal of 1 base from V and 4 bases from J, the junction contained 8 bases not matched to a gene. Germline CDR1 and CDR2: SGHVT and SQSDAQ. CDR3 DNA: TGTGCCAGCAGCTTAGGGGCGGGGCTAGCGGGGTACAATGAGCAGTTCTTC. Its protein product is CASSLGAGLAGYNEQFF.

This sequence joins TRBV20-1 and TRBJ2-1; 7 nucleotides agree with TRBD2. V was pared by 6 bases and J by 10 bases, with 3 bases of the junction left unmatched. Germline lookup yields CDR1 DFQATT and CDR2 SNEGSKA (reference sequence). The CDR3 covers 10 residues. CDR3 DNA sequence: TGCAGTGCGCAGCGGGACGAGCAGTTCTTC. Its protein is CSAQRDEQFF.

This clone was observed once. The V and J genes are TRBV19 and TRBJ1-5, with D uncertain. Germline V gene sequence: CDR1 LNHDA, CDR2 SQIVND (reference sequence). The CDR3 has 11 amino acids. V dropped 7 bases and J dropped 3 bases, with 4 bases sitting between them. CDR3 residues: CASKTNQPQHF. The CDR3 DNA follows: TGTGCCAGTAAGACCAATCAGCCCCAGCATTTT.

This chain connects TRBV5-1 to TRBJ2-7; 8 bases are shared with TRBD1. CDR3 length equals 14 residues. The J segment lost 3 bases and the V segment lost 0 bases, leaving 2 bases of the junction unmatched. The germline V gene encodes CDR1 SGHRS and CDR2 YFSETQ. The CDR3 nucleotides read TGCGCCAGCAGCTTGGGGGGACAGGACTACGAGCAGTACTTC. It translates to CASSLGGQDYEQYF.

The V gene is TRBV10-3, the J gene TRBJ2-3; 7 bases are shared with TRBD2. Germline values: CDR1 ENHRY, CDR2 SYGVKD. J gave up 0 bases and V 6 bases, and 3 bases lay outside the gene matches. This CDR3 has 14 residues. The CDR3 loop reads CAIRRGGSTDTQYF. As DNA, the CDR3 is TGTGCCATCAGGCGGGGAGGGAGCACAGATACGCAGTATTTT.

In this sample, this clone turned up once. V and J are TRBV19 and TRBJ1-5; TRBD1 is a possible D gene (5 bases). V dropped 1 base and J dropped 5 bases, with 12 bases sitting between them. Germline V lookup: CDR1 LNHDA, CDR2 SQIVND (reference sequence). The CDR3 runs to 15 residues. The CDR3 loop is CASSIVSGSDQPQHF. For the CDR3, the DNA is TGTGCCAGTAGTATAGTATCAGGGTCTGATCAGCCCCAGCATTTT.

The DNA for the CDR3 is TGCGCCAGCAGTGAGATATACGGGAGAAATTCCTACAATGAGCAGTTCTTC. This sequence encodes CASSEIYGRNSYNEQFF. The chain has TRBV10-1 and TRBJ2-1; perhaps TRBD2 as D (6 bases). Trimming left V 2 bases short and J 1 base short, with 15 bases between. Germline CDR1 is WNHNN and CDR2 is SYGVQD (reference sequence). CDR3 length: 17 residues.

The rearrangement joins TRBV28 to TRBJ1-2; the D is unclear. Germline V lookup: CDR1 MDHEN, CDR2 SYDVKM. This CDR3 has 15 residues. V was cut by 3 bases and J by 4 bases, with 15 bases left in between. The CDR3 here is CASSFSAKELYGYTF. The CDR3 DNA sequence: TGTGCCAGCAGTTTCTCGGCGAAGGAACTCTATGGCTACACCTTC.

For the CDR3, the DNA is TGTGCCAGCACCTCACAGGGGTCGGTGTACGAGCAGTACTTC. The encoded protein is CASTSQGSVYEQYF. The chain recombines TRBV7-2 with TRBJ2-7; 7 nucleotides match TRBD1. CDR1 and CDR2 from the germline V gene are SGHTA and FQGNSA. V lost 7 bases and J lost 4; bases outside the gene matches: 10. The CDR3 has 14 amino acids.

The rearrangement links TRBV9 to TRBJ2-3, with TRBD2 matching over 10 bases. After removal of 2 bases from V and 4 bases from J, the junction contained 4 bases not matched to a gene. This CDR3 spans 15 amino acids. Germline V CDR1 and CDR2: SGDLS, YYNGEE. CDR3 DNA: TGTGCCAGCAGCGTTTCCCTAGCGGGAGCAGATACGCAGTATTTT. Protein: CASSVSLAGADTQYF.

The chain combines TRBV19 with TRBJ1-2; possibly TRBD1 for D (6 bases). V shed 8 bases and J shed 4 bases, with 17 bases lying between them. CDR1 and CDR2 (germline): LNHDA, SQIVND (reference sequence). This CDR3 has 14 amino acids. DNA for the CDR3: TGTGCCAGTCAGCCGCCCGGGACACCCTATGGCTACACCTTC. Protein: CASQPPGTPYGYTF.

On this clone itself: One junction end disagrees with the germline gene, perhaps due to a read error. The J gene is TRBJ1-4, the V gene TRBV5-4; 10 bases match TRBD1. CDR1 SGHNT and CDR2 YYREEE come from the germline V gene (reference sequence). The CDR3 loop spans 12 amino acids. CDR3 nucleotides: TGTGCCAGCAGCTTGGAAACAGGACAGGGGGTTTTT. Translation gives CASSLETGQGVF.

In the case of this clone: Its ends do not fully match the called genes, so a read error is possible. This sequence joins TRBV5-4 and TRBJ1-2; unclear D gene. Germline values: CDR1 SGHNT, CDR2 YYREEE (reference sequence). This CDR3 spans 13 amino acids. CDR3 residues: CASSTPVGYGYTF. CDR3 bases: TGCGCCAGCAGCACACCGGTCGGGTATGGCTACACCTTC.

This clone was recorded a few times. The chain couples TRBV14 to TRBJ1-1; TRBD1 might be the D (5 bases). This CDR3 is built from 15 residues. V was trimmed by 4 bases and J by 1 base, leaving 13 bases between them. Germline loops: CDR1 SGHDN, CDR2 FVKESK. Here the CDR3 DNA reads TGTGCCAGCAGCCCTGGGGCGGGGTGGAACACTGAAGCTTTCTTT. Translation gives CASSPGAGWNTEAFF.

This chain joins TRBV9 and TRBJ2-3, with TRBD2 matching over 8 bases. Trimming at V came to 0 bases and at J to 7 bases, leaving 7 bases not matched to a gene. The V gene's germline CDR1 is SGDLS and CDR2 YYNGEE. This CDR3 has 15 residues. This CDR3 is CASSVGTGGIYTQYF. CDR3 in DNA: TGTGCCAGCAGCGTAGGAACGGGAGGGATTTATACGCAGTATTTT.

The J gene is TRBJ2-5, the V gene TRBV18; D possibly corresponds to TRBD1 (5 bases). The germline V gene has CDR1 KGHSH and CDR2 LQKENI. V was shortened by 0 bases and J by 1 base, with 12 bases between the two germline ends. This CDR3 has 16 amino acids. CDR3 sequence reads: CASSPPSQGTQETQYF. For the CDR3, the DNA is TGTGCCAGCTCACCACCGAGCCAGGGCACCCAAGAGACCCAGTACTTC. The variable domain in full, with the rest retrieved from reference TRBV18 and TRBJ2-5, is NAGVMQNPRHLVRRRGQEARLRCSPMKGHSHVYWYRQLPEEGLKFMVYLQKENIIDESGMPKERFSAEFPKEGPSILRIQQVVRGDSAAYFCASSPPSQGTQETQYFGPGTRLLVL.

This chain uses TRBV10-1 with TRBJ2-3, with 10 bases aligning to TRBD2. V shed 4 bases and J 4 bases; nucleotides not matched to a gene: 5. This CDR3 has 15 amino acids. CDR1 and CDR2 (germline): WNHNN, SYGVQD (reference sequence). The CDR3 bases are TGCGCCAGCAGTGTGCTAGCGGGAGTACCAGATACGCAGTATTTT. This gives the protein CASSVLAGVPDTQYF.